This T cell receptor (beta chain) was recovered during a study of shared clonotypes between healthy human individuals (dated by TCRdb to the early 2020s). Turning to the overall study: The cohort comprised two women and a few men aged 18 to 49 years. For each donor, CD4 naive and CD4 memory were each given three plates, CD8 naive was given two plates, and CD8 memory was given one plate. Blood TCR repertoires of five healthy adults were deeply sequenced to estimate repertoire size and the extent of clonotype sharing between individuals. To increase sequencing depth and limit assay-specific biases, different laboratories used diverse techniques to prepare libraries and sequence TCR repertoires. Each donor's leukapheresis produced roughly between about 0.85 and 10 billion PBMCs.

Points the paper makes about the study in general: Clonotypes shared by all four sorted-subset donors showed higher generation probabilities than non-shared clonotypes. Sampling was restricted to blood, and TCR repertoires in tissue are likely to differ from TCR repertoires in blood. When a few donors were compared, the shared fraction of clonotypes was around 4.6% for naive CD4, 3.5% for naive CD8, more than 2% for memory CD4, and around 0.37% for memory CD8. The small number of donors limited the genetic and exposure-history diversity represented. Naive subsets generally had larger estimated clonotype richness than memory subsets did. Rarefaction of sorted-subset datasets indicated incomplete sequencing despite the large sequencing depth. Pairwise subsampling led to the expectation that sequencing depth would affect the degree of clonotype sharing among donors.

The CDR3 runs 17 amino acids, cysteine and phenylalanine included. Only the CDR3 DNA stays, 51 bases, in frame from base 1. According to the germline V gene, CDR1 reads SGHDT and CDR2 reads YYEEEE. Trimming leaves V shorter by 4 bases and J shorter by 7 bases, with the junction holding 13 bases beyond the gene matches. Healthy HIV-negative adults with no recently reported acute infections or vaccinations were included as donors. Every donor was a Caucasian adult residing in Nashville, Tennessee, USA. Magnetic negative selection was used to enrich CD4+ T cells, after which naive cells were positively selected on CD45RA and the negative fraction became the memory subset. After blood collection by leukapheresis, PBMCs were isolated using Ficoll-Histopaque density gradient centrifugation and then cryopreserved in the vapor phase of liquid nitrogen. Analytical flow cytometry was used to check the purity and quantity of every magnetically sorted T cell population. Genomic DNA was isolated from each sorted fraction and quantified by UV absorbance on a Nanodrop 2000c.

TCR CDR3 regions were amplified from genomic DNA by multiplex PCR using the deep immunoSEQ assay. Genomic DNA extracted from each cell subset was distributed evenly over all wells of several immunoSEQ 96-well plates, and each plate served as one replicate. Each replicate PCR for sorted subsets received roughly 0.2 ug genomic DNA, equal to tens of thousands of T cell genomes. Purified libraries were measured with a Qubit 3.0 fluorometer, size-checked on a Bioanalyzer 2100, and measured again with the KAPA Library Quantification kit. A separate single-read 150-cycle Illumina NextSeq 550 flow cell was used to sequence each immunoSEQ 96-well plate. The study's own analysis went as follows. Because only junctional sequences without quality scores were contained in the immunoSEQ output, filtering matching that applied to full-length reads could not be performed. To assign V/J genes and CDR3, sequences were annotated against IMGT germline references using PyIR, a Python wrapper for IgBLAST v1.9. Reads with weak V/J assignments (E-value above 1e-6), missing CDR3, stop codons, out-of-frame junctions, or ambiguous translated residues were removed. V3J clonotypes were defined by identical inferred V gene, J gene, and CDR3 amino acid sequence. The percentage overlap between two repertoires was calculated by dividing the number of shared unique clonotypes by the size of the smaller repertoire. RTK rarefaction, the Chao1 estimator, and Recon v2.1 estimates of unobserved clonotypes were used to assess repertoire richness. OLGA was used to compute generation probabilities for all TCRbeta clonotypes that the gDNA method yielded from a few donors. Held by TCRdb, this immuneACCESS table contains in-frame sequences only and omits some clones. Under half of the omission traces to an unresolved V gene where checked; the cause of the rest is unknown. V, J and clone size are those of that table, while D and trimming were read from the DNA. This sample comprises about 340,000 clones, 73% of them detected only once. The ten largest clones add up to roughly a tenth of the sample.

Remarks on this clone: No antigen is known for it. The sample holds no much larger clone one base away, and base qualities are not on file.

Input material: memory CD4+ T cells sorted from blood. According to the study, the label for this sample's cell subset or site signals: CD45RA-negative fraction. This clonotype was sampled from a man in his thirties or forties in good health. Recombination linked TRBV5-6 to TRBJ2-5, with 13 junctional bases fitting TRBD2. The sequence in DNA is TGTGCCAGCAGCCCAGCTTTACTAGCGGGAGGGCTCGGGACCCAGTACTTC. Translated, it reads CASSPALLAGGLGTQYF.